This T cell receptor beta chain is drawn from a study of regulatory T cells in long-lasting Graves disease. Overall study: Prior antithyroid drug treatment in newly diagnosed Graves' patients lasted under 3 months. General study findings and limits: Persistent-disease Graves' patients showed less TCR diversity than new cases.

Construction of TCR beta libraries relied on iRepertoire HTBI primers and on Arm-PCR targeting CDR3 regions. Each CDR3 protein is one row after TCRdb ran MiXCR on the multiplex PCR reads. The sample has some 330,000 distinct CDR3 sequences, over 9.5% seen once. This clonotype was found many times. What it binds is not known. This sample's time point: newly diagnosed GD, antithyroid drugs for less than 3 months. Isolated PBMC RNA provided the starting material for the TCR library. EDTA tubes collected nine milliliters of peripheral blood. CDR3 length: 14 residues. With 5 bases clipped from V and 6 bases from J, the junction kept 5 bases outside the gene matches. These data also formed part of another study, on T cells in Graves' hyperthyroidism and ophthalmopathy. That paper states: Stable disease denoted Graves' hyperthyroidism without ophthalmopathy progression within 18 months.

This sequence originates from a woman aged 18-29 years with Graves disease. This chain connects TRBV12-3 or TRBV12-4 to TRBJ1-2, with 11 positions matching TRBD1. This specimen was peripheral blood mononuclear cells (PBMCs), taken at new diagnosis, from a patient treated with antithyroid drugs. The CDR3 nucleotides read TGTGCCAGCAGTACCGGGACAGGGGGAAATGGCTACACCTTC. It codes for CASSTGTGGNGYTF.